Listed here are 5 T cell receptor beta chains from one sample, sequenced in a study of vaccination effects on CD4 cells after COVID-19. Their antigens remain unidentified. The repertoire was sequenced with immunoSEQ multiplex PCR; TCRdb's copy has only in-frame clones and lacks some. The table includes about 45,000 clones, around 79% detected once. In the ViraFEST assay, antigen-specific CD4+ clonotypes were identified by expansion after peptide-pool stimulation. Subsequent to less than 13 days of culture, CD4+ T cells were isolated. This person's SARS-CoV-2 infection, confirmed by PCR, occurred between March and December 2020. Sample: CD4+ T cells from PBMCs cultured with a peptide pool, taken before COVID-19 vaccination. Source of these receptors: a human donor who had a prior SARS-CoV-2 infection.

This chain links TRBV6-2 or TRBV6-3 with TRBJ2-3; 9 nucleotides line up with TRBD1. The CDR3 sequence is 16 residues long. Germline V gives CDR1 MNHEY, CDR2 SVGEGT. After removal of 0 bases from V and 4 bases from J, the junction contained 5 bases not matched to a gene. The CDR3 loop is CASSYSIDRGADTQYF. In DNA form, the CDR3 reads TGTGCCAGCAGTTACTCGATAGACAGGGGGGCAGATACGCAGTATTTT.

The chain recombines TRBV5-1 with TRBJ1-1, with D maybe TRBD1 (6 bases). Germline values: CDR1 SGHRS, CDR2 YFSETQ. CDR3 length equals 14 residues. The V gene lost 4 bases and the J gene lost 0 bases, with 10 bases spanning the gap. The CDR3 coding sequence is TGCGCCAGCAGCCTGGGACAAATGAACACTGAAGCTTTCTTT. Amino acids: CASSLGQMNTEAFF.

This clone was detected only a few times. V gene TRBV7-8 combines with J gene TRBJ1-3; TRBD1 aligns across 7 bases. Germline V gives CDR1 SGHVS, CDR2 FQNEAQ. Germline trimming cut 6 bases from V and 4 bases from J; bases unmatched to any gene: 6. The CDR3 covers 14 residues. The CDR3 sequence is CASSQTGLGNTIYF. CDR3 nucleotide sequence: TGTGCCAGCAGTCAGACAGGGTTAGGAAACACCATATATTTT. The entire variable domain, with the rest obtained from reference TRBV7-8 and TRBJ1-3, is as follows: GAGVSQSPRYKVAKRGQDVALRCDPISGHVSLFWYQQALGQGPEFLTYFQNEAQLDKSGLPSDRFFAERPEGSVSTLKIQRTQQEDSAVYLCASSQTGLGNTIYFGEGSWLTVV.

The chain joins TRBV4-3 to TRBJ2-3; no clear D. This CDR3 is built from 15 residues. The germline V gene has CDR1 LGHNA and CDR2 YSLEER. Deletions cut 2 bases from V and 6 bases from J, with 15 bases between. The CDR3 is CASSQNFARVDTQYF. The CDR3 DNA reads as TGCGCCAGCAGCCAAAACTTCGCCCGCGTGGATACGCAGTATTTT.

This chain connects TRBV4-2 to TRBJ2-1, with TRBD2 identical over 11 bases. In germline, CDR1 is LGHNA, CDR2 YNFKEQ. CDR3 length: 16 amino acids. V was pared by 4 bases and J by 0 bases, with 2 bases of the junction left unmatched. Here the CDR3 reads CASSPSGGPSYNEQFF. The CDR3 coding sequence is TGTGCCAGCAGCCCTAGCGGGGGGCCCTCCTACAATGAGCAGTTCTTC.